The clone carrying this T cell receptor beta chain was counted a few times. These data are taken from a study of blood T cell repertoires in COVID-19. The overall study: PBMCs, B-cell-depleted T cells, or T cells were the source of the cDNA or gDNA that made up the material.

Assay: immunoSEQ multiplex PCR; the TCRdb copy retains only in-frame clones and omits some. The sample has more than 70,000 clones; 85% are singletons. After removal of 2 bases from V and 2 bases from J, the junction contained 6 bases not matched to a gene. Germline CDR1 and CDR2: MNHEY and SVGAGI. CDR3 size: 16 residues. This receptor was taken from a man in his fifties or sixties with acute or convalescent COVID-19. Material for sequencing was peripheral blood. V and J are TRBV6-5 and TRBJ2-1; 7 nucleotides match TRBD2. This CDR3 is CASSYVAGVPYNEQFF. In nucleotides, the CDR3 is TGTGCCAGCAGTTACGTGGCGGGAGTCCCCTACAATGAGCAGTTCTTC.